A single sample gave rise to the 25 T cell receptor beta chains below, sequenced in a study of human T cells and chemical hapten exposure. From the RACE reads, TCRdb called clonotypes with MiXCR, one entry per CDR3 protein. The sample shows about 120,000 distinct CDR3 sequences, roughly 15% of them seen only once. The time point: patch test 1, 2 weeks after DPC sensitization. The treatment denotes: therapeutic diphenylcyclopropenone sensitization with weekly scalp DPC. The starting material was whole blood, obtained in connection with sensitization to the hapten diphenylcyclopropenone (DPC). Receptor source: a man aged 18 to 30 with alopecia areata. Some clones in this sample may be carry-over from other donors' samples.

Many counts were recorded for this clonotype. The rearrangement joins TRBV4-3 to TRBJ2-7; TRBD1 matches at 8 bases. The germline CDR1 and CDR2 sequences are LGHNA and YSLEER. V lost 5 bases, J lost 4 bases, and 10 bases stayed unmatched. This CDR3 is 15 amino acids long. The CDR3 bases are TGCGCCAGCAGCTACCGGGACAGGAGTGTTTACGAGCAGTACTTC. Its translation is CASSYRDRSVYEQYF.

The chain links TRBV4-2 to TRBJ2-7, with TRBD1 matching over 7 bases. This CDR3 spans 16 amino acids. Unmatched junction bases numbered 8, after V lost 0 bases and J lost 3 bases. Germline V gives CDR1 LGHNA, CDR2 YNFKEQ. The DNA of the CDR3 is TGTGCCAGCAGCCAAGAAGGGCAAGGGGGCATCTACGAGCAGTACTTC. It encodes CASSQEGQGGIYEQYF.

The rearrangement uses TRBV27 and TRBJ1-5; no clear D. Germline CDR1 reads MNHEY; CDR2 reads SMNVEV (reference sequence). The CDR3 is 17 residues long. V lost 5 bases, J lost 0 bases, and 17 bases lay in between. The CDR3 sequence: CASSPATGRFSNQPQHF. CDR3 sequence (DNA): TGTGCCAGCAGTCCGGCCACTGGACGGTTTAGCAATCAGCCCCAGCATTTT.

This clonotype was counted between two and nine times. The chain uses TRBV20-1 and TRBJ2-6, with TRBD2 as a possible D gene (5 bases). Germline CDR1 reads DFQATT; CDR2 reads SNEGSKA (reference sequence). The CDR3 runs 13 residues. The V end lost 5 bases, the J end lost 1 base, and 6 bases lay between the germline ends. CDR3 residues: CSAGGSGANVLTF. CDR3 in DNA: TGCAGTGCTGGAGGATCTGGGGCCAACGTCCTGACTTTC.

This clonotype was observed a handful of times. The chain uses TRBV12-3 or TRBV12-4 and TRBJ1-2, with a weak D call TRBD1 (6 bases). V shed 9 bases and J shed 2 bases, with 13 bases lying between them. This CDR3 region has 13 residues. The CDR3 DNA sequence: TGTGCCAGTGCGCAGGGGCTCAACTATGGCTACACCTTC. Protein product: CASAQGLNYGYTF.

V is TRBV27 and J is TRBJ1-5; D is unclear. V shed 6 bases and J shed 6 bases, with 21 bases lying between them. CDR1 and CDR2 from the germline V gene are MNHEY and SMNVEV (reference sequence). The CDR3 has 16 amino acids. The CDR3 DNA follows: TGTGCCAGCAGGGGCCCGGGCAACGGATACAGTCAGCCCCAGCATTTT. Residues: CASRGPGNGYSQPQHF.

This clonotype was found a few times. The junction differs from germline at one of its ends, possibly a read error. V usage is TRBV6-1 and J usage is TRBJ2-7; D gene ambiguous. The CDR3 consists of 10 residues. Per the germline V gene, CDR1 is MNHNS and CDR2 is SASEGT. CDR3 sequence: CASGTYERYF. The CDR3 nucleotides are TGTGCCAGTGGAACCTACGAGCGGTACTTC.

In its sample, this clonotype was seen a few times. The V call is TRBV28, the J call TRBJ2-1, with a possible D match to TRBD1 (6 bases). Germline CDR1 MDHEN, CDR2 SYDVKM. V gave up 5 bases and J gave up 0 bases, with 14 bases separating them. CDR3 length: 16 residues. CDR3 region: CASSIYQTGSYNEQFF. The CDR3 DNA is TGTGCCAGCAGTATATACCAGACAGGCTCCTACAATGAGCAGTTCTTC.

The rearrangement joins TRBV9 to TRBJ1-1, with D unclear. The CDR3 has 13 residues. CDR1 is SGDLS, CDR2 YYNGEE, per germline. The V gene lost 1 base and the J gene lost 1 base, with 5 bases spanning the gap. CDR3 DNA sequence: TGTGCCAGCAGCGTAATACAGAACACTGAAGCTTTCTTT. Protein sequence: CASSVIQNTEAFF.

This clonotype was counted only a few times. CDR3 region: CASSMGNGYEQYF. The CDR3 region has the DNA TGTGCCAGTAGTATGGGAAACGGCTACGAGCAGTACTTC. V and J are TRBV19 and TRBJ2-7, with D hard to call. V gave up 3 bases and J gave up 3 bases, with 9 bases separating them. Germline lookup yields CDR1 LNHDA and CDR2 SQIVND (reference sequence). The length of the CDR3 is 13 residues.

This chain links TRBV7-2 with TRBJ2-1, with a tentative D call TRBD1 (7 bases). The length of the CDR3 is 14 residues. The germline V gene has CDR1 SGHTA and CDR2 FQGNSA. The V and J ends lost 1 base and 7 bases respectively, with 11 bases between them. The CDR3 loop is CASSLVEGANEQFF. CDR3 sequence (DNA): TGTGCCAGCAGCTTAGTGGAGGGGGCGAATGAGCAGTTCTTC.

This clonotype has more than one count but fewer than ten. The chain is built from TRBV18 and TRBJ2-7, with 9 bases aligning to TRBD1. The CDR3 runs to 14 residues. V dropped 6 bases and J dropped 2; count of bases not matched to a gene: 5. CDR1 and CDR2 from the germline V gene are KGHSH and LQKENI. This chain's CDR3 is CASSPDRGTYEQYF. CDR3 nucleotides: TGTGCCAGCTCCCCGGACAGGGGAACCTACGAGCAGTACTTC. The full variable domain, in which reference TRBV18 and TRBJ2-7 provide the parts outside the CDR3, is NAGVMQNPRHLVRRRGQEARLRCSPMKGHSHVYWYRQLPEEGLKFMVYLQKENIIDESGMPKERFSAEFPKEGPSILRIQQVVRGDSAAYFCASSPDRGTYEQYFGPGTRLTVT.

This clonotype occurred a few times. V gene TRBV6-6 combines with J gene TRBJ2-3, with D unresolved. The germline CDR1 and CDR2 sequences are MNHNY and SVGAGI (reference sequence). The V end lost 0 bases, the J end lost 3 bases, and 4 bases lay between the germline ends. This CDR3 region has 13 residues. Here the CDR3 reads CASSYSVTDTQYF. DNA of the CDR3: TGTGCCAGCAGTTACTCGGTAACAGATACGCAGTATTTT.

This clonotype occurred a few times. The V and J genes are TRBV7-8 and TRBJ1-3; weak D call: TRBD1 (5 bases). Germline CDR1 SGHVS, CDR2 FQNEAQ. The V and J ends lost 0 bases and 6 bases respectively, with 9 bases between them. The CDR3 has 14 amino acids. The CDR3 DNA sequence: TGTGCCAGCAGCTTAGCTGGGGGTGAAAACACCATATATTTT. As protein: CASSLAGGENTIYF.

The rearrangement links TRBV10-3 to TRBJ2-7; perhaps TRBD1 as D (6 bases). There are 14 residues in the CDR3. V was pared by 4 bases and J by 2 bases, with 12 bases between. The germline V gene encodes CDR1 ENHRY and CDR2 SYGVKD. The DNA for the CDR3 is TGTGCCATCAGTGTTCATGGGGGCACCTACGAGCAGTACGTC. It specifies CAISVHGGTYEQYV.

This clonotype appeared many times. This chain uses TRBV20-1 with TRBJ2-7; possibly TRBD2 for D (5 bases). Germline V gene sequence: CDR1 DFQATT, CDR2 SNEGSKA (reference sequence). V lost 3 bases and J lost 6, with 9 bases in between. The CDR3 is 11 residues long. CDR3 protein: CSAREEGEQYV. CDR3 DNA: TGCAGTGCTAGGGAGGAAGGCGAGCAGTACGTC.

This clonotype was seen many times. The chain combines TRBV6-6 with TRBJ1-4; TRBD1 might be the D (5 bases). The ends were cut back, 4 bases at V and 5 bases at J, with 17 bases in the middle. Germline CDR1 is MNHNY and CDR2 is SVGAGI (reference sequence). The CDR3 consists of 16 residues. The CDR3 region has the DNA TGTGCCAGCAGTTCTCGTCCGGGACTGGCCAATGAAAAACTGTTTTTT. Its protein product is CASSSRPGLANEKLFF.

This clonotype was seen only a few times. The chain combines TRBV7-3 with TRBJ2-2; tentatively, D is TRBD2 (5 bases). V lost 3 bases, J lost 5 bases, and 10 bases lay in between. This CDR3 has 14 amino acids. Germline V gives CDR1 SGHTA, CDR2 FQGTGA. The CDR3 DNA follows: TGTGCCAGCAGCTTGACACCGGGGACCGGGGAGCTGTTTTTT. It codes for CASSLTPGTGELFF.

This chain connects TRBV7-9 to TRBJ2-7; D gene uncertain. Trimming left V 4 bases short and J 0 bases short, with 10 bases between. CDR1 is SEHNR and CDR2 is FQNEAQ in the germline V gene (reference sequence). The CDR3 has 14 residues. CDR3 DNA: TGTGCCAGCAGCTCGACCGGGCACTCCTACGAGCAGTACTTC. Protein product: CASSSTGHSYEQYF.

Ten or more counts support this clonotype. The chain combines TRBV20-1 with TRBJ2-2, with D unresolved. Between the trimmed V and J ends, which lost 4 bases and 7 bases, there was a span of 16 bases. The length of the CDR3 is 14 residues. The germline CDR1 and CDR2 sequences are DFQATT and SNEGSKA (reference sequence). CDR3 loop: CSATRPQRSGELFF. The CDR3 DNA sequence: TGCAGTGCTACAAGGCCGCAGCGTAGCGGGGAGCTGTTTTTT.

The chain uses TRBV4-3 and TRBJ2-7, with D hard to call. CDR3 length: 13 residues. Trimming took off 0 bases at V and 5 bases at J, with 8 bases between the two ends. Germline CDR1 is LGHNA and CDR2 is YSLEER. The CDR3: CASSQDRYNEQYF. DNA for the CDR3: TGCGCCAGCAGCCAAGATCGTTATAACGAGCAGTACTTC.

The chain joins TRBV11-2 to TRBJ2-7; D unresolved. This CDR3 has 15 amino acids. Trimming removed 5 bases from V and 0 bases from J, with 14 bases in between. Looked up from germline, CDR1 is SGHAT and CDR2 is FQNNGV. CDR3 nucleotides: TGTGCCAGCAGCCGCTCCACGGGCAGCTCCTACGAGCAGTACTTC. It encodes CASSRSTGSSYEQYF.

The V gene is TRBV4-3, the J gene TRBJ2-1; 13 bases match TRBD2. CDR1 LGHNA and CDR2 YSLEER come from the germline V gene. This CDR3 comprises 16 residues. Trimming at V came to 4 bases and at J to 6 bases, leaving 6 bases not matched to a gene. The DNA for the CDR3 is TGCGCCAGCAGCCGGTCAACTAGCGGGGGGGCCAATGAGCAGTTCTTC. This gives the protein CASSRSTSGGANEQFF.

In its sample, this clonotype was seen many times. The chain links TRBV20-1 to TRBJ1-1; TRBD1 might be the D (5 bases). Germline lookup yields CDR1 DFQATT and CDR2 SNEGSKA (reference sequence). The CDR3 is 12 amino acids. The ends were cut back, 3 bases at V and 11 bases at J, with 16 bases in the middle. CDR3 amino acids: CSASQGPAEAFF. In DNA, the CDR3 is TGCAGTGCTAGCCAGGGACCGGCGGAGGCTTTCTTT.

The chain is built from TRBV6-2 or TRBV6-3 and TRBJ1-3; D unclear. V was cut by 0 bases and J by 0 bases, with 6 bases left in between. The CDR3 is made up of 15 amino acids. Germline V gene lookup returns CDR1 MNHEY and CDR2 SVGEGT. This CDR3 reads CASSYSRASGNTIYF. The CDR3 nucleotides are TGTGCCAGCAGTTACTCGAGAGCCTCTGGAAACACCATATATTTT.